Listed below are T cell receptor beta chains from one sample, sequenced in a study of T cell changes during pregnancy in multiple sclerosis. Generated by immunoSEQ multiplex PCR, the TCRdb table keeps only in-frame clones and is missing some. The sample records approximately 46,000 clones, roughly 90% being singletons. The specimen was CD8+ T cells from peripheral blood mononuclear cells, collected in the second trimester of pregnancy. All receptors derive from a female donor with multiple sclerosis, enrolled in a pregnancy study. Both conserved end residues are part of each CDR3. Each record gives: V gene, D gene, clone size, J gene, CDR3 DNA, CDR3 protein. The D gene is left open where the match is weak. Clone size, where shown, is once, few, many, or a class for clones that have expanded.

V: TRBV7-6; D: TRBD2; size: .; J: TRBJ2-1; DNA: TGTGCCAGCAGCCCTTTGGGGGGGTCAGATGAGCAGTTCTTC; CDR3: CASSPLGGSDEQFF
V: TRBV27; D: .; size: .; J: TRBJ1-2; DNA: TGTGCCAGCAGTTTAGATGCTCGACAGCTCAGGGACTACACCTTC; CDR3: CASSLDARQLRDYTF
V: TRBV9; D: .; size: .; J: TRBJ2-1; DNA: TGTGCCAGCGGGGGGATATCTTACAATGAGCAGTTCTTC; CDR3: CASGGISYNEQFF
V: TRBV5-6; D: .; size: once; J: TRBJ2-7; DNA: TGTGCCAGCAGCCTTGGGAGCTCCTACGAGCAGTACTTC; CDR3: CASSLGSSYEQYF
V: TRBV7-3; D: TRBD2; size: once; J: TRBJ2-3; DNA: TGTGCCAGCAGCCAAACTAGCGGGTGGACAGATACGCAGTATTTT; CDR3: CASSQTSGWTDTQYF
V: TRBV6-5; D: .; size: .; J: TRBJ2-3; DNA: TGTGCCAGCAGTTCCGGGTTGATGGATACGCAGTATTTT; CDR3: CASSSGLMDTQYF
V: TRBV7-7; D: TRBD2; size: .; J: TRBJ2-1; DNA: TGTGCCAGCAGCCAACTAGCGGGCCTAGGGGATGAGCAGTTCTTC; CDR3: CASSQLAGLGDEQFF
V: TRBV4-1; D: TRBD2; size: once; J: TRBJ2-7; DNA: TGCGCCAGCAGCCACTCTAGCGGGGGCTCCTACGAGCAGTACTTC; CDR3: CASSHSSGGSYEQYF
V: TRBV29-1; D: .; size: once; J: TRBJ2-2; DNA: TGCAGCGTTGAATCTAGCGCCACCGGGGAGCTGTTTTTT; CDR3: CSVESSATGELFF
V: TRBV6-1; D: .; size: .; J: TRBJ1-3; DNA: TGTGCCAGCAGTGAAACTCCCGGAAACACCATATATTTT; CDR3: CASSETPGNTIYF
V: TRBV19; D: TRBD1; size: .; J: TRBJ1-2; DNA: TGTGCCAGTAGTTTGGGGACAGTTACCGCCTATGGCTACACCTTC; CDR3: CASSLGTVTAYGYTF
V: TRBV7-2; D: .; size: once; J: TRBJ2-1; DNA: TGTGCCAGCAGCTTAGGGGTTAGCATCCATGAGCAGTTCTTC; CDR3: CASSLGVSIHEQFF
V: TRBV7-2; D: TRBD1; size: .; J: TRBJ2-7; DNA: TGTGCCAGCAGCCCTTCGACAGGGAGCTCCTACGAGCAGTACTTC; CDR3: CASSPSTGSSYEQYF
V: TRBV5-6; D: TRBD1; size: medium-sized; J: TRBJ2-7; DNA: TGTGCCAGCAGCTCCGCGGACAGGGGGCCCTACGAGCAGTACTTC; CDR3: CASSSADRGPYEQYF
V: TRBV4-2; D: TRBD2; size: few; J: TRBJ2-1; DNA: TGTGCCAGCAGCCAAGAACCTAGCGGGGAACCATACAATGAGCAGTTCTTC; CDR3: CASSQEPSGEPYNEQFF
V: TRBV11-2; D: TRBD1; size: .; J: TRBJ2-1; DNA: TGTGCCAGCAGCTTAGGCACAGGGGTTTATGAGCAGTTCTTC; CDR3: CASSLGTGVYEQFF
V: TRBV5-6; D: .; size: .; J: TRBJ2-6; DNA: TGTGCCAGCAGCTTCGGCTCTGGGGCCAACGTCCTGACTTTC; CDR3: CASSFGSGANVLTF
V: TRBV4-3; D: TRBD2; size: .; J: TRBJ2-7; DNA: TGCGCCAGCAGCCAAGCCCCAGCGGGGGGCCCTTACGAGCAGTACTTC; CDR3: CASSQAPAGGPYEQYF
V: TRBV5-6; D: TRBD1; size: .; J: TRBJ1-5; DNA: TGTGCCAGCAGCTTGGCATCGGACAGGGGGATCGAGAATCAGCCCCAGCATTTT; CDR3: CASSLASDRGIENQPQHF
V: TRBV15; D: TRBD1; size: .; J: TRBJ2-5; DNA: TGTGCCACCAGCAGAATCCTGGACAGGGTAGCAGAGACCCAGTACTTC; CDR3: CATSRILDRVAETQYF
V: TRBV11-3; D: .; size: .; J: TRBJ1-5; DNA: TGTGCCAGCAGCTTAGATTTTTTTACAGGGAGCTCCCATTTTGGTCAGCCCCAGCATTTT; CDR3: CASSLDFFTGSSHFGQPQHF
V: TRBV5-4; D: TRBD2; size: .; J: TRBJ2-1; DNA: TGTGCCAGCAGCAAGACTAGCGGGGAGGTCAATGAGCAGTTCTTC; CDR3: CASSKTSGEVNEQFF
V: TRBV9; D: .; size: few; J: TRBJ1-1; DNA: TGTGCCAGCAGCGTAGCTGATTGGGGAGAGGCTTTCTTT; CDR3: CASSVADWGEAFF
V: TRBV15; D: TRBD2; size: .; J: TRBJ2-5; DNA: TGTGCCACCAGCAGAGATCCGGAGGTGGTAGCGGGGGGCCAAGAGACCCAGTACTTC; CDR3: CATSRDPEVVAGGQETQYF
V: TRBV4-3; D: TRBD1; size: .; J: TRBJ2-1; DNA: TGCGCCAGCAGCCGCAGGGGGCGGGACAATGAGCAGTTCTTC; CDR3: CASSRRGRDNEQFF
V: TRBV19; D: .; size: .; J: TRBJ2-7; DNA: TGTGCCAGTGCTCAGGGGGGCCACGAGCAGTACTTC; CDR3: CASAQGGHEQYF
V: TRBV9; D: .; size: .; J: TRBJ1-1; DNA: TGTGCCAGCAGCGTAGTTACAGATGAAGCTTTCTTT; CDR3: CASSVVTDEAFF
V: TRBV19; D: .; size: .; J: TRBJ2-3; DNA: TGTGCCAGTAGTTTCGGGACAGATACGCAGTATTTT; CDR3: CASSFGTDTQYF
V: TRBV11-2; D: TRBD1; size: .; J: TRBJ2-7; DNA: TGTGCCAGCAGCGAGTGGACAGGACACTACGAGCAGTACTTC; CDR3: CASSEWTGHYEQYF
V: TRBV27; D: TRBD1; size: .; J: TRBJ1-4; DNA: TGTGCCAGCAGTTTAGGACAGGGTGGGGAAAAACTGTTTTTT; CDR3: CASSLGQGGEKLFF
V: TRBV19; D: TRBD1; size: .; J: TRBJ2-7; DNA: TGTGCCAGTAGTTCCGGGACAGGGGCCTACGAGCAGTACTTC; CDR3: CASSSGTGAYEQYF
V: TRBV7-9; D: TRBD1; size: .; J: TRBJ1-1; DNA: TGTGCCAGCAGCGCCCACAGGGGGGAAGCTTTCTTT; CDR3: CASSAHRGEAFF
V: TRBV10-3; D: .; size: .; J: TRBJ2-7; DNA: TGTGCCATCACCATTTCAACAGGGAGTCGGTACGAGCAGTACTTC; CDR3: CAITISTGSRYEQYF
V: TRBV12-5; D: TRBD1; size: .; J: TRBJ2-2; DNA: TGTGCTAGTGGTTGGACCACCACAGGGGACACCGGGGAGCTGTTTTTT; CDR3: CASGWTTTGDTGELFF
V: TRBV4-2; D: TRBD2; size: once; J: TRBJ2-5; DNA: TGTGCCAGCAGCCAAGAACTAGCGGGGGGGACTGGTGAGACCCAGTACTTC; CDR3: CASSQELAGGTGETQYF
V: TRBV11-1; D: .; size: .; J: TRBJ2-7; DNA: TGTGCCAGCAGCTTAGGCGGCTACGGCATCTCCTACGAGCAGTACTTC; CDR3: CASSLGGYGISYEQYF
V: TRBV6-4; D: .; size: .; J: TRBJ1-1; DNA: TGTGCCAGCAGCCTATCCGCGGATAGCGAAGCTTTCTTT; CDR3: CASSLSADSEAFF
V: TRBV9; D: TRBD1; size: .; J: TRBJ1-2; DNA: TGTGCCAGCAGCGCCTCCGGGACAGGGGGATATTATGGCTACACCTTC; CDR3: CASSASGTGGYYGYTF
V: TRBV5-5; D: .; size: .; J: TRBJ1-4; DNA: TGTGCCAGCAGCTTGACGCGGTCAGGGTGGGAAGAAAAACTGTTTTTT; CDR3: CASSLTRSGWEEKLFF
V: TRBV9; D: TRBD1; size: .; J: TRBJ1-2; DNA: TGTGCCAGCAGCGGACAGGGGGCCGGTGGCTACACCTTC; CDR3: CASSGQGAGGYTF
V: TRBV13; D: .; size: few; J: TRBJ2-7; DNA: TGTGCCAGCAGCGCCCGACACGGCTCCTACGAGCAGTACTTC; CDR3: CASSARHGSYEQYF
V: TRBV6-6; D: TRBD1; size: once; J: TRBJ1-5; DNA: TGTGCCAGCAGTTCAGGACAGGGGGCTCAGCCCCAGCATTTT; CDR3: CASSSGQGAQPQHF
V: TRBV7-9; D: .; size: .; J: TRBJ1-2; DNA: TGTGCCAGCAGCCTCACTTACAGGGAATCGCACCACTATGGCTACACCTTC; CDR3: CASSLTYRESHHYGYTF
V: TRBV9; D: .; size: .; J: TRBJ1-4; DNA: TGTGCCAGCAGCCCTGACAGGTTCATCAATGAAAAACTGTTTTTT; CDR3: CASSPDRFINEKLFF
V: TRBV19; D: .; size: .; J: TRBJ2-1; DNA: TGTGCCAGTACCCTTAGGCAGGGCGCCTACAATGAGCAGTTCTTC; CDR3: CASTLRQGAYNEQFF
V: TRBV11-1; D: .; size: .; J: TRBJ1-5; DNA: TGTGCCAGCAGCTTTGAAGTCTATAGCAATCAGCCCCAGCATTTT; CDR3: CASSFEVYSNQPQHF